A selection of T cell receptor beta chains follows, all from one sample in a study of T cell changes during pregnancy in multiple sclerosis. This table comes from immunoSEQ multiplex PCR, and its TCRdb copy is limited to in-frame clones, with some not included. The table includes tens of thousands of clones, 85% to 95% detected once. The starting material was CD4+ T cells from peripheral blood mononuclear cells, obtained in the second trimester of pregnancy. Receptors were obtained from a female donor with multiple sclerosis, enrolled in a pregnancy study. Each CDR3 is given with its conserved first and last residue. A D gene is named only where the DNA matches it firmly. Not all rows give a size; the values are once, few, many and, for expanded clones, a class.

J gene,clone size,V gene,D gene,CDR3 protein,CDR3 DNA
TRBJ1-2,-,TRBV9,TRBD1,CASSAASGTGGFGYGYTF,TGTGCCAGCAGCGCAGCCTCCGGGACAGGGGGGTTTGGCTATGGCTACACCTTC
TRBJ1-4,-,TRBV30,-,CAWSPSGGPREFF,TGTGCCTGGAGTCCGTCGGGGGGGCCTCGAGAGTTTTTT
TRBJ1-2,once,TRBV5-1,-,CASSQGDYGYTF,TGCGCCAGCAGTCAGGGTGACTATGGCTACACCTTC
TRBJ2-7,-,TRBV4-1,-,CASSRRDWSRDEQYF,TGCGCCAGCAGCCGGAGGGACTGGTCGCGAGACGAGCAGTACTTC
TRBJ1-2,-,TRBV6-6,-,CASSAGGVQGNYGYTF,TGTGCCAGCAGTGCCGGGGGGGTGCAGGGAAACTATGGCTACACCTTC
TRBJ1-2,-,TRBV5-1,-,CASSLVGQGPSTNYGYTF,TGCGCCAGCAGCTTGGTGGGACAAGGCCCCTCAACTAACTATGGCTACACCTTC
TRBJ2-7,-,TRBV10-3,-,CAISEQVSYEQYF,TGTGCCATCAGTGAGCAGGTTTCCTACGAGCAGTACTTC
TRBJ2-6,-,TRBV18,-,CASSVLANRASSGANVLTF,TGTGCCAGCTCAGTTCTAGCAAACAGGGCCAGCTCTGGGGCCAACGTCCTGACTTTC
TRBJ2-3,-,TRBV7-6,-,CASRPLVFGGTSTDTQYF,TGTGCCAGCAGACCCTTGGTCTTCGGGGGAACTAGCACAGATACGCAGTATTTT
TRBJ1-2,-,TRBV4-1,TRBD1,CASSQDGQATYGYTF,TGCGCCAGCAGCCAAGATGGACAGGCAACCTATGGCTACACCTTC
TRBJ1-2,-,TRBV18,-,CASSPVEDGYTF,TGTGCCAGCTCACCGGTCGAGGATGGCTACACCTTC
TRBJ2-5,-,TRBV4-1,TRBD2,CASSQMGLAGGRSETQYF,TGCGCCAGCAGCCAGATGGGACTAGCGGGAGGGCGGTCAGAGACCCAGTACTTC
TRBJ2-2,-,TRBV7-8,-,CASSLLGRTGELFF,TGTGCCAGCAGCTTATTGGGGCGCACCGGGGAGCTGTTTTTT
TRBJ2-2,-,TRBV5-4,-,CASSPRGIGELFF,TGTGCCAGCAGCCCTAGGGGGATCGGGGAGCTGTTTTTT
TRBJ1-3,-,TRBV6-5,-,CASSGTPGGNTIYF,TGTGCCAGCAGCGGGACACCCGGGGGGAACACCATATATTTT
TRBJ1-1,-,TRBV13,TRBD1,CASSLRTGAAMNTEAFF,TGTGCCAGCAGCCTCCGGACAGGGGCGGCCATGAACACTGAAGCTTTCTTT
TRBJ2-7,-,TRBV29-1,-,CSVERGGRPYEQYF,TGCAGCGTTGAAAGGGGGGGGCGCCCCTACGAGCAGTACTTC
TRBJ2-7,-,TRBV6-1,-,CASSIAYEQYF,TGTGCCAGCAGTATAGCTTACGAGCAGTACTTC
TRBJ1-1,-,TRBV28,TRBD1,CASRTGGTEAFF,TGTGCCAGCAGGACAGGGGGCACTGAAGCTTTCTTT
TRBJ1-2,-,TRBV10-1,-,CASSESRNYGYTF,TGCGCCAGCAGTGAGTCCCGTAACTATGGCTACACCTTC
TRBJ1-3,-,TRBV2,TRBD1,CASSGQGAASGNTIYF,TGTGCCAGCAGTGGACAGGGGGCGGCGAGCGGAAACACCATATATTTT
TRBJ2-1,-,TRBV2,TRBD2,CASSEAGLAVYNEQFF,TGTGCCAGCAGTGAAGCGGGACTAGCGGTCTACAATGAGCAGTTCTTC
TRBJ2-7,-,TRBV9,TRBD1,CASSVGGTGAYEQYF,TGTGCCAGCAGCGTAGGCGGGACAGGGGCCTACGAGCAGTACTTC
TRBJ1-2,-,TRBV4-1,TRBD1,CASSQATTRGRESYTF,TGCGCCAGCAGCCAAGCGACGACCAGGGGGCGCGAAAGCTACACCTTC
TRBJ2-1,-,TRBV4-1,TRBD1,CASSQTGTAYNEQFF,TGCGCCAGCAGCCAAACCGGGACAGCCTACAATGAGCAGTTCTTC
TRBJ2-1,-,TRBV19,TRBD2,CASSRVGTSGYNEQFF,TGTGCCAGTAGTAGGGTAGGGACTAGCGGGTATAATGAGCAGTTCTTC
TRBJ1-4,-,TRBV7-8,-,CASSPRGDSNEKLFF,TGTGCCAGCAGCCCCCGGGGGGACTCGAATGAAAAACTGTTTTTT
TRBJ2-3,-,TRBV19,TRBD2,CASKMDLAGITDTQYF,TGTGCCAGTAAAATGGACTTAGCGGGGATAACAGATACGCAGTATTTT
TRBJ2-1,-,TRBV30,TRBD2,CAWLGGRASSSYNEQFF,TGTGCCTGGTTAGGCGGGAGGGCCTCCAGCTCCTACAATGAGCAGTTCTTC
TRBJ2-2,-,TRBV5-6,TRBD1,CASSFYGLPTGGAGELFF,TGTGCCAGCAGCTTTTACGGTCTGCCGACAGGGGGAGCCGGGGAGCTGTTTTTT
TRBJ2-5,-,TRBV7-2,TRBD1,CASSGRQGLHQETQYF,TGTGCCAGCAGCGGACGACAGGGGCTCCACCAAGAGACCCAGTACTTC
TRBJ2-7,-,TRBV5-6,TRBD1,CASSSLTGGYEQYF,TGTGCCAGCAGCTCTCTGACAGGGGGGTACGAGCAGTACTTC
TRBJ2-2,few,TRBV7-8,-,CASSIRTAQNTGELFF,TGTGCCAGCAGCATACGGACAGCTCAAAACACCGGGGAGCTGTTTTTT
TRBJ1-2,-,TRBV9,-,CASSVASGGVLGYTF,TGTGCCAGCAGCGTAGCTTCTGGGGGGGTTCTTGGCTACACCTTC
TRBJ2-1,once,TRBV4-2,TRBD2,CASHKAGEAYNEQFF,TGTGCCAGCCACAAAGCGGGAGAGGCGTACAATGAGCAGTTCTTC
TRBJ2-1,-,TRBV5-4,TRBD2,CASSPGLIFTYNEQFF,TGTGCCAGCAGCCCGGGACTAATATTTACCTACAATGAGCAGTTCTTC
TRBJ2-2,-,TRBV18,-,CASSPPRRGQNTGELFF,TGTGCCAGCTCACCACCGAGGAGGGGCCAGAACACCGGGGAGCTGTTTTTT
TRBJ2-7,-,TRBV28,TRBD1,CASRTPGTGSYEQYF,TGTGCCAGCAGGACTCCCGGGACAGGGTCCTACGAGCAGTACTTC
TRBJ2-5,-,TRBV5-1,-,CASSPYNGETQYF,TGCGCCAGCAGCCCGTACAACGGGGAGACCCAGTACTTC
TRBJ1-1,-,TRBV29-1,-,CSVRRGGGASNTEAFF,TGCAGCGTCCGAAGAGGAGGGGGGGCCTCGAACACTGAAGCTTTCTTT
TRBJ2-7,once,TRBV18,-,CASSAGTSEQYF,TGTGCCAGCTCTGCTGGCACCTCCGAGCAGTACTTC
TRBJ2-3,-,TRBV18,-,CASSLGGTDTQYF,TGTGCCAGCTCATTAGGGGGCACAGATACGCAGTATTTT
TRBJ1-1,once,TRBV10-1,-,CASRMTDSTEAFF,TGCGCCAGCAGGATGACAGATAGCACTGAAGCTTTCTTT
TRBJ2-7,-,TRBV19,-,CASSPSPGRGSYEQYF,TGTGCCAGTAGCCCCTCCCCCGGTAGGGGGTCCTACGAGCAGTACTTC
TRBJ2-1,-,TRBV9,TRBD2,CASSEGGLAGSYNEQFF,TGTGCCAGCAGCGAGGGGGGACTAGCGGGCTCCTACAATGAGCAGTTCTTC
TRBJ2-1,-,TRBV18,TRBD2,CASSSTSGGGSYNEQFF,TGTGCCAGCTCATCAACTAGCGGGGGGGGTTCCTACAATGAGCAGTTCTTC
TRBJ1-5,-,TRBV30,TRBD1,CAWSPRDRGNQPQHF,TGTGCCTGGAGTCCCCGGGACAGGGGCAATCAGCCCCAGCATTTT
TRBJ1-1,-,TRBV18,-,CASSPRQDTEAFF,TGTGCCAGCTCACCAAGGCAGGACACTGAAGCTTTCTTT
TRBJ2-1,once,TRBV7-9,TRBD1,CASSLRQGYNEQFF,TGTGCCAGCAGCTTACGACAGGGCTACAATGAGCAGTTCTTC
TRBJ2-2,-,TRBV2,-,CASIRGEAGELFF,TGTGCCAGCATCCGCGGGGAGGCCGGGGAGCTGTTTTTT
TRBJ2-2,-,TRBV4-2,TRBD2,CASSRGLAGEGGELFF,TGTGCCAGCAGCCGGGGACTAGCGGGAGAGGGCGGGGAGCTGTTTTTT
TRBJ2-5,-,TRBV7-2,TRBD2,CASSRTSGGETQYF,TGTGCCAGCAGCCGGACTAGCGGGGGGGAGACCCAGTACTTC
TRBJ2-5,-,TRBV29-1,TRBD1,CSVGYRGETQYF,TGCAGCGTTGGGTACAGGGGGGAGACCCAGTACTTC
TRBJ1-2,few,TRBV4-2,TRBD1,CASSQETGVHGYTF,TGTGCCAGCAGCCAAGAGACAGGGGTTCATGGCTACACCTTC
TRBJ1-2,-,TRBV11-3,TRBD1,CASSYPYFPTDRVGGYTF,TGTGCCAGCAGCTACCCCTACTTCCCTACCGACAGGGTCGGAGGCTACACCTTC
TRBJ2-7,-,TRBV30,-,CAWSEGRSYEQYF,TGTGCCTGGAGTGAGGGGCGAAGTTACGAGCAGTACTTC
TRBJ1-2,-,TRBV28,TRBD1,CASSLRGTGLYGYTF,TGTGCCAGCAGTTTACGAGGGACAGGCCTCTATGGCTACACCTTC
TRBJ1-1,-,TRBV11-2,-,CASTRVGSLQAKNTEAFF,TGTGCCAGCACGCGGGTGGGTTCCCTACAAGCCAAGAACACTGAAGCTTTCTTT